This T cell receptor beta chain was sequenced in a study of cytomegalovirus exposure and HLA in healthy donors. The study, taken as a whole, reports: Rare TCR sequences dominated, though some public TCRs recurred in many donors. In a later analysis, donors in an Asian-associated ancestry cluster reportedly had fewer N-insertions in productive TCRs than the cohort mean.

The PCR made use of 60 Vbeta and 13 Jbeta primers. In the source study's methods: Roughly 11 million shared chains were among about 80 million unique TCR beta chains counted in a later analysis. Here immunoSEQ multiplex PCR was the method, and the copy in TCRdb shows in-frame clones only, minus some. The DNA was the basis for D and trimming; V, J and clone size are from that table. Here the sample spans about 73,000 clones, about 75% being singletons. The CDR3 loop spans 15 amino acids. Germline V lookup: CDR1 MNHNY, CDR2 SVGAGI (reference sequence). J gave up 0 bases and V 6 bases, and 7 bases lay outside the gene matches. Comments on this clone: Its target is unknown.

V and J are TRBV6-6 and TRBJ2-7, with 8 bases aligning to TRBD1. Sequenced input: PBMCs. The TCR was taken from a man between 70 and 80 years old in good health and CMV-seronegative. The CDR3 DNA is TGTGCCAGCAGCGGGACAGGTGAAGTCTCCTACGAGCAGTACTTC. It specifies CASSGTGEVSYEQYF.